The 20 T cell receptor beta chains given below trace back to one sample, sequenced in a study of cytomegalovirus exposure and HLA in healthy donors (dated by TCRdb to about 2017). Library creation used the immunoSEQ multiplex PCR assay. Here the immuneACCESS table is served through TCRdb, limited to in-frame sequences with V and J called. Missing clones are a known gap in these copies; in checked studies unresolved V genes cover under half, and the rest lacks a known reason. In all, the sample holds fewer than 200,000 clones, and 85% of those were seen once. Of the sample, roughly 15% falls within the top ten clones. The source material was PBMCs. The source is a man younger than 30 in good health and CMV-seropositive.

This clone was seen just once. This chain links TRBV2 with TRBJ2-7, with 8 bases matching TRBD2. The CDR3 runs to 13 residues. CDR1 is SNHLY and CDR2 is FYNNEI in the germline V gene. The trim removed 8 bases at V and 4 bases at J, leaving 7 bases unmatched. The DNA for the CDR3 is TGTGCCAGCCTTAGCGGGACCTTTTACGAGCAGTACTTC. It specifies CASLSGTFYEQYF.

The chain links TRBV28 to TRBJ1-3; 7 bases line up with TRBD1. CDR1 is MDHEN, CDR2 SYDVKM, per germline. The CDR3 contains 17 residues. The J segment lost 0 bases and the V segment lost 5 bases, leaving 10 bases of the junction unmatched. The CDR3 loop is CASSPPGGTVSGNTIYF. The DNA for the CDR3 is TGTGCCAGCAGTCCACCTGGCGGGACAGTCTCTGGAAACACCATATATTTT.

This clone came up once. This chain links TRBV4-2 with TRBJ1-5; possibly TRBD1 for D (6 bases). The CDR3 covers 18 residues. From germline, CDR1 is LGHNA and CDR2 YNFKEQ. The germline V and J ends were trimmed by 0 bases and 0 bases, with 15 bases remaining between them. In DNA, the CDR3 is TGTGCCAGCAGCCAAGATCGTGGGGGCGGCTATAGCAATCAGCCCCAGCATTTT. This translates into CASSQDRGGGYSNQPQHF.

The rearrangement joins TRBV11-2 to TRBJ2-7, with D perhaps TRBD1 (5 bases). The germline gives CDR1 SGHAT, CDR2 FQNNGV. The CDR3 loop spans 15 amino acids. V was pared by 5 bases and J by 5 bases, with 19 bases between. Here the CDR3 reads CASSPSRVVGDEQYF. In DNA form, the CDR3 reads TGTGCCAGCAGCCCCTCGCGAGTCGTAGGGGACGAGCAGTACTTC.

This rearrangement joins TRBV27 to TRBJ1-2; no clear D. The CDR3 sequence is 14 residues long. Germline V lookup: CDR1 MNHEY, CDR2 SMNVEV (reference sequence). V lost 4 bases to trimming and J lost 8 bases, with 17 bases between them. CDR3 residues: CASSSTTDSHGYTF. In DNA form, the CDR3 reads TGTGCCAGCAGTTCTACGACGGACTCTCACGGCTACACCTTC.

The rearrangement uses TRBV5-1 and TRBJ1-3; TRBD1 might be the D (6 bases). The CDR3 extends over 17 amino acids. Germline V gene sequence: CDR1 SGHRS, CDR2 YFSETQ. Trimming took 0 bases from V and 0 from J, leaving 13 bases between them. CDR3 sequence (DNA): TGCGCCAGCAGCTTGGGGGCAGGGGCCAGCTCTGGAAACACCATATATTTT. Protein product: CASSLGAGASSGNTIYF.

The chain couples TRBV11-2 to TRBJ1-1; D uncertain. Germline CDR1 is SGHAT and CDR2 is FQNNGV. The CDR3 is 16 amino acids. Trimming removed 8 bases at V and 0 bases at J, with 19 bases between. CDR3 residues: CASLPEVGRLNTEAFF. CDR3 DNA: TGTGCCAGCTTACCAGAGGTTGGCCGGTTGAACACTGAAGCTTTCTTT.

The rearrangement joins TRBV9 to TRBJ2-3; D not certain. CDR1 is SGDLS, CDR2 YYNGEE, per germline. V shed 0 bases and J shed 2 bases, with 7 bases lying between them. The CDR3 totals 14 residues. CDR3 bases: TGTGCCAGCAGCGTAGCAGGCTTCACAGATACGCAGTATTTT. This translates into CASSVAGFTDTQYF. The entire variable domain, with the rest obtained from reference TRBV9 and TRBJ2-3, is as follows: DSGVTQTPKHLITATGQRVTLRCSPRSGDLSVYWYQQSLDQGLQFLIQYYNGEERAKGNILERFSAQQFPDLHSELNLSSLELGDSALYFCASSVAGFTDTQYFGPGTRLTVL.

This chain links TRBV5-1 with TRBJ2-5, with TRBD2 matching over 8 bases. Germline V gene sequence: CDR1 SGHRS, CDR2 YFSETQ. The trim removed 2 bases at V and 5 bases at J, leaving 5 bases unmatched. There are 14 residues in the CDR3. The CDR3 is CASSFGGASETQYF. The CDR3 DNA follows: TGCGCCAGCAGCTTCGGGGGGGCTTCGGAGACCCAGTACTTC.

The rearrangement uses TRBV6-1 and TRBJ2-7, with D perhaps matching TRBD1 (6 bases). V lost 5 bases to trimming and J lost 5 bases, with 13 bases between them. CDR1 is MNHNS, CDR2 SASEGT, per germline. This CDR3 is built from 13 residues. The CDR3 loop reads CASSKQGINEQYF. Written as DNA, the CDR3 is TGTGCCAGCAGTAAACAGGGTATCAACGAGCAGTACTTC.

Concerning this clone: The sample holds other DNA sequences that translate to the same CDR3. V usage is TRBV19 and J usage is TRBJ2-5; 8 bases are a match to TRBD1. The J segment lost 1 base and the V segment lost 2 bases, leaving 0 bases of the junction unmatched. Per germline, CDR1 LNHDA and CDR2 SQIVND (reference sequence). This CDR3 spans 14 amino acids. Here the CDR3 reads CASSITGGQETQYF. In DNA form, the CDR3 reads TGTGCCAGTAGTATAACAGGGGGCCAAGAGACCCAGTACTTC.

J is TRBJ2-5 and V is TRBV29-1, with 8 bases aligning to TRBD2. CDR3 length equals 15 residues. The germline CDR1 and CDR2 sequences are SQVTM and ANQGSEA. J gave up 4 bases and V 4 bases, and 11 bases lay outside the gene matches. CDR3 residues: CSVAGGLKWGETQYF. In nucleotides, the CDR3 is TGCAGCGTTGCGGGGGGGCTTAAGTGGGGAGAGACCCAGTACTTC.

This CDR3 reads CASSRDRAYEQYF. The CDR3 DNA reads as TGTGCCAGCAGCCGGGACAGGGCGTACGAGCAGTACTTC. The chain joins TRBV7-2 to TRBJ2-7, with 9 bases aligning to TRBD1. CDR1 is SGHTA, CDR2 FQGNSA, per germline. This CDR3 spans 13 amino acids. The J segment lost 4 bases and the V segment lost 5 bases, leaving 3 bases of the junction unmatched. The entire variable domain, with the rest obtained from reference TRBV7-2 and TRBJ2-7, is as follows: GAGVSQSPSNKVTEKGKDVELRCDPISGHTALYWYRQSLGQGLEFLIYFQGNSAPDKSGLPSDRFSAERTGGSVSTLTIQRTQQEDSAVYLCASSRDRAYEQYFGPGTRLTVT.

The chain joins TRBV2 to TRBJ1-2, with 9 bases aligning to TRBD1. CDR3 length: 14 residues. Germline CDR1 and CDR2: SNHLY and FYNNEI. V dropped 5 bases and J dropped 4; count of bases not matched to a gene: 5. The CDR3 spells CASSKGTGTYGYTF. The CDR3 bases are TGTGCCAGCAGTAAAGGGACAGGGACCTATGGCTACACCTTC.

V and J are TRBV5-4 and TRBJ2-7; the D is unclear. The V gene's germline CDR1 is SGHNT and CDR2 YYREEE (reference sequence). V was clipped by 0 bases and J by 2 bases, with 9 bases between them. CDR3 length: 14 residues. The CDR3 reads CASSLAAFPYEQYF. The CDR3 DNA reads TGTGCCAGCAGCTTGGCCGCGTTCCCCTACGAGCAGTACTTC.

The genes are TRBV25-1 and TRBJ2-5, with D possibly matching TRBD1 (6 bases). This CDR3 has 15 residues. Germline V gene data show CDR1 as MGHDK and CDR2 as SYGVNS. Trimming cost V 4 bases and J 1 base, with 13 bases left between them. This chain's CDR3 is CASSVNRDPQETQYF. CDR3 DNA: TGTGCCAGCAGTGTGAACAGGGACCCCCAAGAGACCCAGTACTTC. Filled out from reference TRBV25-1 and TRBJ2-5, the complete variable domain reads EADIYQTPRYLVIGTGKKITLECSQTMGHDKMYWYQQDPGMELHLIHYSYGVNSTEKGDLSSESTVSRIRTEHFPLTLESARPSHTSQYLCASSVNRDPQETQYFGPGTRLLVL.

The chain uses TRBV6-1 and TRBJ2-1, with TRBD2 matching 10 bases. In germline, CDR1 is MNHNS, CDR2 SASEGT. The CDR3 is 14 residues long. The junction had 6 bases not matched to a gene; V was cut back by 9 bases and J by 4 bases. The CDR3 bases are TGTGCCAGGGGGAGCGGGGGGGATTACAATGAGCAGTTCTTC. It specifies CARGSGGDYNEQFF.

The V call is TRBV4-2, the J call TRBJ2-3; D not resolved. The V end lost 0 bases, the J end lost 0 bases, and 16 bases lay between the germline ends. Germline-derived CDR1 and CDR2 are LGHNA and YNFKEQ. This CDR3 contains 18 residues. The CDR3, as DNA: TGTGCCAGCAGCCAAGAAACCCGCCGCACCACTAGCACAGATACGCAGTATTTT. This codes for CASSQETRRTTSTDTQYF.

The chain combines TRBV7-6 with TRBJ2-7, with a possible D match to TRBD1 (6 bases). Germline V gene sequence: CDR1 SGHVS, CDR2 FNYEAQ. V was cut by 1 base and J by 7 bases, with 14 bases left in between. The length of the CDR3 is 14 residues. As DNA, the CDR3 is TGTGCCAGCAGCTTAGGGGGGCTAGGGGCGGAGCAGTACTTC. This gives the protein CASSLGGLGAEQYF. The full variable domain, with the rest looked up from reference TRBV7-6 and TRBJ2-7, is GAGVSQSPRYKVTKRGQDVALRCDPISGHVSLYWYRQALGQGPEFLTYFNYEAQQDKSGLPNDRFSAERPEGSISTLTIQRTEQRDSAMYRCASSLGGLGAEQYFGPGTRLTVT.

This clone was counted once. The chain recombines TRBV28 with TRBJ2-7; 9 bases agree with TRBD2. The CDR3 runs to 14 residues. Germline V gene lookup returns CDR1 MDHEN and CDR2 SYDVKM. V lost 3 bases to trimming and J lost 7 bases; unmatched junction nucleotides: 7. The CDR3 DNA reads as TGTGCCAGCAGTTTTTTCCTAGCGGGAAAAGAGCAGTACTTC. It translates to CASSFFLAGKEQYF.